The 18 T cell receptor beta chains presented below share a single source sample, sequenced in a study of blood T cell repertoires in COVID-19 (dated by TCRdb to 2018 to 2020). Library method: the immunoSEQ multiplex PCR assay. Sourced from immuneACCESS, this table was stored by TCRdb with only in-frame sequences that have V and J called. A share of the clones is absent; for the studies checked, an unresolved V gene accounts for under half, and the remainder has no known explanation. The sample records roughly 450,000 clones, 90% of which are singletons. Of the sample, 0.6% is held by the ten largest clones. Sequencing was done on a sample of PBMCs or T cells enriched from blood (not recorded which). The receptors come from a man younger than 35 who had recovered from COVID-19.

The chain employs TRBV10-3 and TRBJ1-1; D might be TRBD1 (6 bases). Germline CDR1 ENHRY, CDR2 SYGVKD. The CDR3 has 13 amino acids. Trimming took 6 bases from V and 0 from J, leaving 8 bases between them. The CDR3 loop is CAIRRQVNTEAFF. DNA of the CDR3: TGTGCCATCAGGAGACAGGTGAACACTGAAGCTTTCTTT.

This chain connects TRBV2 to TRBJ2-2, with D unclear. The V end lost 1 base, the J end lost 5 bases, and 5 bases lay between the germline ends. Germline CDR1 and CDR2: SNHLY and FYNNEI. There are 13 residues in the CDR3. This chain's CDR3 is CASSEERTGELFF. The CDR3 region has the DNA TGTGCCAGCAGTGAAGAGCGAACCGGGGAGCTGTTTTTT.

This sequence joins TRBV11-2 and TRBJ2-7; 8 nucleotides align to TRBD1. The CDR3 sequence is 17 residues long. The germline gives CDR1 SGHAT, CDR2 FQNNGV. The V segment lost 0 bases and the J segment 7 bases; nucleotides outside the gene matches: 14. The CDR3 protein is CASSLEPWDRQPGEQYF. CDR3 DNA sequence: TGTGCCAGCAGCTTAGAACCTTGGGACAGGCAGCCCGGAGAGCAGTACTTC.

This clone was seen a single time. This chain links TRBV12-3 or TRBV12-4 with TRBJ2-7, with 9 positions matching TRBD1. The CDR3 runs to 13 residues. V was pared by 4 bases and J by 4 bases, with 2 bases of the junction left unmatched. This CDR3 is CASSYRGQYEQYF. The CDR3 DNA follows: TGTGCCAGCAGTTACAGGGGGCAATACGAGCAGTACTTC.

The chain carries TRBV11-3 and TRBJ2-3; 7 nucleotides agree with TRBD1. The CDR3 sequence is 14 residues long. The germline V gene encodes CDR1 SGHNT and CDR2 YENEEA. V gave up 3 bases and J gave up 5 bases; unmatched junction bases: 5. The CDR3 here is CASSFEGAGDTQYF. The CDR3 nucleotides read TGTGCCAGCAGCTTCGAGGGGGCTGGAGATACGCAGTATTTT.

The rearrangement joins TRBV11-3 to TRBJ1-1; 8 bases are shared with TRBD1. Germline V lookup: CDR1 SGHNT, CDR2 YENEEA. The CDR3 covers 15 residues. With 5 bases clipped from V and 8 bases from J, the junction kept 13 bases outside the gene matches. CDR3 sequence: CASSARQGYAVEAFF. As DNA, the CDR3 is TGTGCCAGCAGCGCCCGACAGGGGTATGCGGTAGAAGCTTTCTTT.

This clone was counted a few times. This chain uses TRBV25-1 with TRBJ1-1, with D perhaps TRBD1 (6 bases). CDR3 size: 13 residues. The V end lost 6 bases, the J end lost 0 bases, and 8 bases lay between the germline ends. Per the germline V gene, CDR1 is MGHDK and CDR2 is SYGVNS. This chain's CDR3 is CASRQGLNTEAFF. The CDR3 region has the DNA TGTGCCAGCAGACAGGGTTTGAACACTGAAGCTTTCTTT.

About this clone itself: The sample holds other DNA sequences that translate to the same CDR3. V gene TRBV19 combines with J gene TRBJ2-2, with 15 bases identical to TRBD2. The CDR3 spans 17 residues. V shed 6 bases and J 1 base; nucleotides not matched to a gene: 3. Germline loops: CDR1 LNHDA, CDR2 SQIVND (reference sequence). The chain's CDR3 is CASSRGLAGGNTGELFF. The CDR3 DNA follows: TGTGCCAGTAGCAGGGGACTAGCGGGAGGGAACACCGGGGAGCTGTTTTTT.

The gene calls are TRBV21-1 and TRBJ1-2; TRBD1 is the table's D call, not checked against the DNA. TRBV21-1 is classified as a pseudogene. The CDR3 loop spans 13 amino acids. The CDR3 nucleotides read TGTGCCAGCAGTGAGGGGGCGAAATGCGGCTACACCTTC. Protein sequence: CASSEGAKCGYTF.

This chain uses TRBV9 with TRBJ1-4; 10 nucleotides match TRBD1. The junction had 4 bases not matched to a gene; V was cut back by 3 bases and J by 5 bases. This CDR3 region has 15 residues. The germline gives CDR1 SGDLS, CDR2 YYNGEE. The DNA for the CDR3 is TGTGCCAGCAGCGCAGGGACAGGGGTAAATGAAAAACTGTTTTTT. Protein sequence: CASSAGTGVNEKLFF.

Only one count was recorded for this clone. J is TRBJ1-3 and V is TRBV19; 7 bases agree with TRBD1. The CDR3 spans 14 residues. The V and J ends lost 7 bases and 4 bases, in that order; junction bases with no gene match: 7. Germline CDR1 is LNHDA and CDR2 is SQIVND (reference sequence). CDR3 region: CASTEQGRGNTIYF. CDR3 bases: TGTGCCAGTACTGAACAGGGGAGAGGAAACACCATATATTTT.

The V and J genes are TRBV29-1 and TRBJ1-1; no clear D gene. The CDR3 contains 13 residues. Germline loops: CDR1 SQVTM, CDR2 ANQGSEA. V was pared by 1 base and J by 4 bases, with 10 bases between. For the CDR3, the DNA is TGCAGCGTTGAAGGGTTTAGAGGCACTGAAGCTTTCTTT. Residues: CSVEGFRGTEAFF.

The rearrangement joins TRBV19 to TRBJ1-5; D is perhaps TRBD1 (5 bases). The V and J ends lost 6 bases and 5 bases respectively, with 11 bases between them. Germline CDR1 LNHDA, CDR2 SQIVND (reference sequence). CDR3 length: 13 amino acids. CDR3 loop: CASRSSRDQPQHF. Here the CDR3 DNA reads TGTGCCAGTAGAAGCAGCAGGGATCAGCCCCAGCATTTT.

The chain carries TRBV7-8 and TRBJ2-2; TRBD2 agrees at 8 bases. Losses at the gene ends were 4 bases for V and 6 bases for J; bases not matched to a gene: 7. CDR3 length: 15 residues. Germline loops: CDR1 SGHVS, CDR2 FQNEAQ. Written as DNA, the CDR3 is TGTGCCAGCAGCTCCGGGGCGGGGGGTGCCGGGGAGCTGTTTTTT. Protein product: CASSSGAGGAGELFF.

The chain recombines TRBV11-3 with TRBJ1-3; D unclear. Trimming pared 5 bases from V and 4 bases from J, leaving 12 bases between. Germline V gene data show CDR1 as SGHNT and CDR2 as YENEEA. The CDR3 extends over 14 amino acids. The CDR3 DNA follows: TGTGCCAGCAGCGCTTTCTCCAGGGGAAACACCATATATTTT. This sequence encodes CASSAFSRGNTIYF.

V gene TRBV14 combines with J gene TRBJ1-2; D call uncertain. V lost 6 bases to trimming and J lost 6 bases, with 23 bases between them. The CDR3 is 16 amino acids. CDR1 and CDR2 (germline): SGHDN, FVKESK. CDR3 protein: CASSPVGWELSHGYTF. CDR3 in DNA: TGTGCCAGCAGTCCCGTCGGTTGGGAGCTTAGTCATGGCTACACCTTC.

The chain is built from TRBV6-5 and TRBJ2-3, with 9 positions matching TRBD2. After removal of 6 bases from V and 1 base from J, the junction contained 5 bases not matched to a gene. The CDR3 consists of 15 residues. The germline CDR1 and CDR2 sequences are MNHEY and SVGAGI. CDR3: CASSIAGVGTDTQYF. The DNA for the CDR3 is TGTGCCAGCAGCATAGCGGGAGTTGGCACAGATACGCAGTATTTT.

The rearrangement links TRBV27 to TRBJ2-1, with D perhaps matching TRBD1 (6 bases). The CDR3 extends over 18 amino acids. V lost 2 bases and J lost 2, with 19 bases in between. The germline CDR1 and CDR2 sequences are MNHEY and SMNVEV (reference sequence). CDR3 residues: CASSLNRVYPRTYNEQFF. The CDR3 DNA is TGTGCCAGCAGTTTAAACAGGGTTTATCCTCGCACCTACAATGAGCAGTTCTTC.